A single sample is the source of the 18 T cell receptor beta chains below, sequenced in a study of beta chain features in type 1 diabetes. Since all of the isolated RNA was reverse transcribed, expressed TCRB transcripts were what got sequenced. TCRdb keeps only in-frame clones here, not all; method: immunoSEQ multiplex PCR. The sample comprises hundreds of thousands of clones, roughly 30% of which are singletons, and 0.05% to 0.065% rests with the top ten. Sequencing used naive CD4+ T cells from blood. The receptor set was obtained from a young man in good health.

This chain joins TRBV28 and TRBJ2-5; the D gene is possibly TRBD2 (6 bases). Germline assignment: CDR1 MDHEN and CDR2 SYDVKM. The CDR3 contains 14 residues. The V gene lost 3 bases and the J gene lost 7 bases, with 15 bases spanning the gap. CDR3 nucleotide sequence: TGTGCCAGCAGTTTGGCGGGGAACGGGTGGACCCAGTACTTC. It translates to CASSLAGNGWTQYF.

This clone has only a few counts. The chain recombines TRBV10-3 with TRBJ2-7; TRBD2 might be the D (5 bases). Trimming cost V 10 bases and J 2 bases, with 21 bases left between them. CDR1 and CDR2 (germline): ENHRY, SYGVKD. The CDR3 sequence is 15 residues long. The DNA of the CDR3 is TGTGCCACCACTGCCGGTGCCGGGATGACCTACGAGCAGTACTTC. It is translated as CATTAGAGMTYEQYF.

The CDR3: CASSALLNTEAFF. DNA for the CDR3: TGTGCCAGCAGTGCCCTCCTTAACACTGAAGCTTTCTTT. The V gene is TRBV6-6, the J gene TRBJ1-1, with no clear D. Germline CDR1 is MNHNY and CDR2 is SVGAGI (reference sequence). V lost 5 bases and J 2 bases, leaving 9 bases between the germline ends. CDR3 length: 13 amino acids.

The rearrangement links TRBV9 to TRBJ2-1; 10 bases agree with TRBD2. Germline V lookup: CDR1 SGDLS, CDR2 YYNGEE. V shed 1 base, J shed 5 bases, and the junction held 6 bases outside the gene matches. This CDR3 spans 16 amino acids. The chain's CDR3 is CASSVWASGSHNEQFF. The CDR3 DNA is TGTGCCAGCAGCGTATGGGCTAGCGGGAGCCACAATGAGCAGTTCTTC.

Only a few counts were recorded for this clone. This chain uses TRBV28 with TRBJ2-4; TRBD2 aligns across 8 bases. V lost 4 bases and J lost 3; bases outside the gene matches: 2. CDR1 is MDHEN, CDR2 SYDVKM, per germline. This CDR3 spans 14 amino acids. In DNA, the CDR3 is TGTGCCAGCAGTTCTGCGGGAGGCAAAAACATTCAGTACTTC. It specifies CASSSAGGKNIQYF.

The chain combines TRBV27 with TRBJ2-1; 13 bases fit TRBD2. The CDR3 totals 15 residues. V lost 4 bases, J lost 8 bases, and 5 bases stayed unmatched. Looked up from germline, CDR1 is MNHEY and CDR2 is SMNVEV (reference sequence). The CDR3 sequence: CASSSRLAGGHEQFF. The CDR3, as DNA: TGTGCCAGCAGTTCCCGACTAGCGGGAGGTCATGAGCAGTTCTTC.

Turning to this clone: In the same sample, other DNA sequences code for this CDR3. The chain has TRBV5-1 and TRBJ1-1; D is perhaps TRBD1 (5 bases). The V end was cut by 1 base, the J end by 0 bases, with 7 bases between. In germline, CDR1 is SGHRS, CDR2 YFSETQ. The CDR3 contains 14 residues. The CDR3 nucleotides read TGCGCCAGCAGCTTGCAGGGAATGAACACTGAAGCTTTCTTT. This sequence encodes CASSLQGMNTEAFF. The full variable domain, completed using reference TRBV5-1 and TRBJ1-1, is KAGVTQTPRYLIKTRGQQVTLSCSPISGHRSVSWYQQTPGQGLQFLFEYFSETQRNKGNFPGRFSGRQFSNSRSEMNVSTLELGDSALYLCASSLQGMNTEAFFGQGTRLTVV.

This clone was seen a few times. The identical CDR3 is also encoded by other nucleotide sequences in the sample. V is TRBV29-1 and J is TRBJ2-1; the match to TRBD2 covers 7 bases. V shed 4 bases, J shed 4 bases, and the junction held 1 base outside the gene matches. Germline V gives CDR1 SQVTM, CDR2 ANQGSEA. CDR3 length equals 12 residues. CDR3 nucleotides: TGCAGCGTTGGCGGGGGATACAATGAGCAGTTCTTC. Translated, it gives CSVGGGYNEQFF.

The chain joins TRBV30 to TRBJ1-2, with a weak D call TRBD1 (5 bases). V lost 0 bases to trimming and J lost 3 bases, with 14 bases between them. The CDR3 is 15 amino acids. Germline CDR1 is GTSNPN and CDR2 is SVGIG (reference sequence). Here the CDR3 reads CAWSVSPGRDYGYTF. CDR3 bases: TGTGCCTGGAGTGTATCTCCAGGGCGCGACTATGGCTACACCTTC.

This clone was counted a few times. The V and J genes are TRBV10-3 and TRBJ2-1; TRBD2 might be the D (6 bases). The CDR3 totals 13 residues. Trimming stripped 7 bases from V and 3 bases from J, with 10 bases between. Per the germline V gene, CDR1 is ENHRY and CDR2 is SYGVKD. The CDR3: CAIKETSYNEQFF. CDR3 sequence (DNA): TGTGCCATCAAAGAGACTAGCTACAATGAGCAGTTCTTC.

The rearrangement links TRBV7-2 to TRBJ2-3; 11 nucleotides line up with TRBD2. CDR3 size: 16 residues. From germline, CDR1 is SGHTA and CDR2 FQGNSA. The V gene end was trimmed by 5 bases and the J gene end by 5 bases; junction bases not matched to a gene: 9. The CDR3 is CASSESLAGDRDTQYF. The CDR3 DNA reads TGTGCCAGCAGCGAATCACTAGCGGGAGACAGAGATACGCAGTATTTT.

The chain joins TRBV29-1 to TRBJ1-4; 7 bases map to TRBD1. J gave up 6 bases and V 4 bases, and 5 bases lay outside the gene matches. The CDR3 is made up of 13 amino acids. From germline, CDR1 is SQVTM and CDR2 ANQGSEA. This chain's CDR3 is CSVGQGVDEKLFF. CDR3 bases: TGCAGCGTTGGACAGGGCGTTGATGAAAAACTGTTTTTT.

The chain recombines TRBV7-3 with TRBJ2-6, with D possibly being TRBD1 (6 bases). V was pared by 4 bases and J by 0 bases, with 13 bases between. Germline V lookup: CDR1 SGHTA, CDR2 FQGTGA. This CDR3 has 17 residues. The CDR3 sequence is CASSSRTGTSGANVLTF. Written as DNA, the CDR3 is TGTGCCAGCAGCTCCAGAACAGGGACCTCTGGGGCCAACGTCCTGACTTTC.

This clone has more than one count but fewer than ten. V usage is TRBV20-1 and J usage is TRBJ2-1, with D uncertain. This CDR3 is 11 amino acids long. The germline V gene has CDR1 DFQATT and CDR2 SNEGSKA (reference sequence). The ends were cut back, 3 bases at V and 15 bases at J, with 15 bases in the middle. CDR3 sequence: CSARTPSKLFF. The DNA of the CDR3 is TGCAGTGCTAGGACGCCTAGTAAACTGTTCTTC.

This clone was seen only a few times. The chain uses TRBV13 and TRBJ2-7; D is possibly TRBD2 (5 bases). V dropped 4 bases and J dropped 2 bases, with 6 bases sitting between them. Germline V gives CDR1 PRHDT, CDR2 FYEKMQ (reference sequence). The CDR3 extends over 12 amino acids. As DNA, the CDR3 is TGTGCCAGCAGCTCCGGGGCCTACGAGCAGTACTTC. It codes for CASSSGAYEQYF.

The sample holds a few counts of this clone. The rearrangement links TRBV19 to TRBJ2-7; weak D call: TRBD1 (6 bases). CDR1 and CDR2 (germline): LNHDA, SQIVND (reference sequence). V lost 4 bases and J 2 bases, leaving 9 bases between the germline ends. The CDR3 covers 13 residues. The DNA for the CDR3 is TGTGCCAGTAGTAGCCGGGACACCTACGAGCAGTACTTC. Translated, it gives CASSSRDTYEQYF.

For the CDR3, the DNA is TGTGCCTGGGGCAACGGACTCGCGGGCGTCACAGATACGCAGTATTTT. This sequence encodes CAWGNGLAGVTDTQYF. The chain uses TRBV30 and TRBJ2-3; a possible D gene is TRBD2 (5 bases). CDR1 is GTSNPN and CDR2 is SVGIG in the germline V gene (reference sequence). V lost 5 bases and J 2 bases, leaving 20 bases between the germline ends. This CDR3 is built from 16 residues. The whole variable domain, filled in from reference TRBV30 and TRBJ2-3, reads SQTIHQWPATLVQPVGSPLSLECTVEGTSNPNLYWYRQAAGRGLQLLFYSVGIGQISSEVPQNLSASRPQDRQFILSSKKLLLSDSGFYLCAWGNGLAGVTDTQYFGPGTRLTVL.

The chain carries TRBV10-3 and TRBJ2-3, with 8 bases that match TRBD2. The ends lost 6 bases at V and 4 bases at J; junction bases unmatched: 9. Germline V gene lookup returns CDR1 ENHRY and CDR2 SYGVKD. CDR3 size: 15 residues. DNA for the CDR3: TGTGCCATCAGGCGTGCGGGAGGTTACGCAGATACGCAGTATTTT. Its translation: CAIRRAGGYADTQYF.